This entry is about one T cell receptor (beta chain). Its antigen is undetermined. The CDR3 has 11 residues. The germline V gene encodes CDR1 SQVTM and CDR2 ANQGSEA. The source of the sample is a study of cytomegalovirus exposure and HLA in healthy donors. The PCR used 60 Vbeta and 13 Jbeta primers. Sequencing used immunoSEQ multiplex PCR; TCRdb keeps in-frame clones, though not all of them. The sample shows about 95,000 clones, over 70% of them seen only once. General study findings and limits: The authors judged a highly shared variant cluster likely a sequencing artifact.

The chain uses TRBV29-1 and TRBJ1-1, with D possibly TRBD1 on 5 matching bases. This clonotype originated in a woman between 40 and 55 years old in good health and CMV-seronegative. Sequenced input: PBMCs. The CDR3 bases are TGCAGTCAAGGGGTGGGCACTGAAGCTTTCTTT. As protein: CSQGVGTEAFF.